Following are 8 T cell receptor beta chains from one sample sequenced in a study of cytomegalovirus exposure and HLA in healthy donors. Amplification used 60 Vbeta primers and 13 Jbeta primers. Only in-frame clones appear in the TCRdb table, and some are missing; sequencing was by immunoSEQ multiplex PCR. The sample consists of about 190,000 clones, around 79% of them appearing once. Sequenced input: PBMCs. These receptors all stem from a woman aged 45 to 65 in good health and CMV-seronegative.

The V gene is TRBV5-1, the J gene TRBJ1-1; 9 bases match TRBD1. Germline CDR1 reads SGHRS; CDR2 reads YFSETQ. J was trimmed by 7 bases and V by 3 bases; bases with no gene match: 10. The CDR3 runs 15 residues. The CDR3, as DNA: TGCGCCAGCAGCTCCGGGGACAGGGACGCCATTGAAGCTTTCTTT. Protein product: CASSSGDRDAIEAFF.

CDR3 in amino acids: CASSDPGGNYGYTF. In DNA, the CDR3 is TGTGCCAGCAGTGATCCAGGGGGTAACTATGGCTACACCTTC. This chain connects TRBV2 to TRBJ1-2; 7 bases fit TRBD1. This CDR3 has 14 amino acids. The germline V gene has CDR1 SNHLY and CDR2 FYNNEI. Germline trimming cut 3 bases from V and 1 base from J; bases unmatched to any gene: 2.

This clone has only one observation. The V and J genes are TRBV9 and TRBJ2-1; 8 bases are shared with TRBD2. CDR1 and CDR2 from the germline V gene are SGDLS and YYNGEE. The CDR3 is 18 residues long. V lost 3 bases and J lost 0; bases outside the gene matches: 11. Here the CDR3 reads CASSASTIAGRSYNEQFF. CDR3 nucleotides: TGTGCCAGCAGCGCCTCGACTATAGCGGGACGCTCCTACAATGAGCAGTTCTTC.

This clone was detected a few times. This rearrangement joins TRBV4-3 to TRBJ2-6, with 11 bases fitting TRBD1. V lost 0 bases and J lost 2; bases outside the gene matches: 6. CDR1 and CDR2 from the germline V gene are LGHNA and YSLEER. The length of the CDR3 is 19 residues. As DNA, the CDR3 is TGCGCCAGCAGCCAAGATCGTAGGACAGGGGGCGCTGGGGCCAACGTCCTGACTTTC. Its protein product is CASSQDRRTGGAGANVLTF.

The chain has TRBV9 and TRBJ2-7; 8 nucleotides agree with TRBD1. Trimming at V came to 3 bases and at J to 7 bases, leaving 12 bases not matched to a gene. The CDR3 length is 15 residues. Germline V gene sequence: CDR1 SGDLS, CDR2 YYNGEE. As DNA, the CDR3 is TGTGCCAGCAGCGAAGGACGGACAGGGAATGGTGAGCAGTACTTC. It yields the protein CASSEGRTGNGEQYF. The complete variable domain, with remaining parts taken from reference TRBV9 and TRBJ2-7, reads DSGVTQTPKHLITATGQRVTLRCSPRSGDLSVYWYQQSLDQGLQFLIQYYNGEERAKGNILERFSAQQFPDLHSELNLSSLELGDSALYFCASSEGRTGNGEQYFGPGTRLTVT.

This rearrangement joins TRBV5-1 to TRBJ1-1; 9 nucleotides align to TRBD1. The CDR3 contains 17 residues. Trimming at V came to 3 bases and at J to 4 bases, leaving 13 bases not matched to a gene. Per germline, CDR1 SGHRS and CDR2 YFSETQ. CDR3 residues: CASSSGTGFPRLTEAFF. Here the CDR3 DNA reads TGCGCCAGCAGCTCAGGGACAGGGTTTCCACGGCTCACTGAAGCTTTCTTT.

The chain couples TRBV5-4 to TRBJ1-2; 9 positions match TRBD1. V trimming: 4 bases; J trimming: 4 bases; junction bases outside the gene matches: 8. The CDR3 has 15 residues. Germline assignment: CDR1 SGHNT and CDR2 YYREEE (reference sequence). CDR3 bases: TGTGCCAGCAGCCCGGGACAGGGTCATGGCTATGGCTACACCTTC. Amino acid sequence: CASSPGQGHGYGYTF.

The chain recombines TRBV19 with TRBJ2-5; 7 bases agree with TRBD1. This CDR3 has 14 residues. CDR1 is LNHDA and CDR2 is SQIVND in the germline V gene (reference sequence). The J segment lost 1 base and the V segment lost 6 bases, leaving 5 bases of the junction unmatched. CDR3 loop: CASRKTGSQETQYF. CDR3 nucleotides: TGTGCCAGTAGGAAGACAGGGTCCCAAGAGACCCAGTACTTC.